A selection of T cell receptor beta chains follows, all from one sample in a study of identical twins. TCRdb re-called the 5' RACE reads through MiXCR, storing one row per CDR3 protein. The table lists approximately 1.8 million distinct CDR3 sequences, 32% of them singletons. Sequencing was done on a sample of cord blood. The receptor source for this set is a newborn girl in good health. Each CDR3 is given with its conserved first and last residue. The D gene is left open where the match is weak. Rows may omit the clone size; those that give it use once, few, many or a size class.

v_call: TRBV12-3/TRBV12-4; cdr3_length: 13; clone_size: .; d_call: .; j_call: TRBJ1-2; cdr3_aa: CASSFKRGYGYTF; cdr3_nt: TGTGCCAGCAGTTTTAAAAGGGGCTATGGCTACACCTTC
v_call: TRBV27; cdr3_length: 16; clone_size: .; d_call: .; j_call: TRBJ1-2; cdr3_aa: CASSLGGGLGSYGYTF; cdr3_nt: TGTGCCAGCAGTTTAGGGGGGGGGCTCGGAAGCTATGGCTACACCTTC
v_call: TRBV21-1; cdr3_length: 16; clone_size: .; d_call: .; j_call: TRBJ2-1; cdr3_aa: CASSKIGAPRSYEQFF; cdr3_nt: TGTGCCAGCAGCAAAATCGGGGCACCCCGAAGCTACGAGCAGTTCTTC
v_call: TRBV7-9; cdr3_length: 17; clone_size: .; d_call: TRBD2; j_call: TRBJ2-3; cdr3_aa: CASSLVSGEGLTDTQYF; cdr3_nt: TGTGCCAGCAGCTTAGTTTCGGGGGAGGGCCTCACAGATACGCAGTATTTT
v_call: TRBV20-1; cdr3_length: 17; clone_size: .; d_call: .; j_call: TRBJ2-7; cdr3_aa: CSARGARSLQVVHEQYF; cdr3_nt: TGCAGTGCTAGAGGGGCGAGATCCTTACAAGTTGTTCATGAGCAGTACTTC
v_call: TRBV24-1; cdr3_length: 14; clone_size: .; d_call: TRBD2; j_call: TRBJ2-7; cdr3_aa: CATGAAGGDYEQYF; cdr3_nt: TGTGCCACCGGGGCAGCGGGAGGGGATTACGAGCAGTACTTC
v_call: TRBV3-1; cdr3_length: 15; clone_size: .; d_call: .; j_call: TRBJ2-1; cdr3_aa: CASSHGSFSYNEQFF; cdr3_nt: TGTGCCAGCAGCCACGGTTCGTTCTCCTACAATGAGCAGTTCTTC
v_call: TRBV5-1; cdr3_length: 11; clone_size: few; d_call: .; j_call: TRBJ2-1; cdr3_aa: CASRELAEQFF; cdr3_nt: TGCGCCAGCAGGGAACTGGCGGAGCAGTTCTTC
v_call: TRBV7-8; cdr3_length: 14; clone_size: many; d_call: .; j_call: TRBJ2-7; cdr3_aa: CASSLGLISYEQYF; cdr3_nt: TGTGCCAGCAGCTTAGGACTCATCTCCTACGAGCAGTACTTC
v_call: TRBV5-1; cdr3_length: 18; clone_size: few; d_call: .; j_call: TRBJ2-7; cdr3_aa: CASSLRSPLERRSYEQYF; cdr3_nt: TGCGCCAGCAGCTTGCGTAGCCCGCTAGAGCGGAGGTCCTACGAGCAGTACTTC
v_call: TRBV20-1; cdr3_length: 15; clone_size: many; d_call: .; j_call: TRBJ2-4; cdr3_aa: CSARDTIASKNIQYF; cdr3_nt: TGCAGTGCTAGAGATACGATAGCTTCCAAAAACATTCAGTACTTC
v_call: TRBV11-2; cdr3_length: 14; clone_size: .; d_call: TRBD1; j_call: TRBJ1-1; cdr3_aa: CASSLALQGAEAFF; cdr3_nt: TGTGCCAGCAGCTTAGCTCTACAGGGGGCTGAAGCTTTCTTT
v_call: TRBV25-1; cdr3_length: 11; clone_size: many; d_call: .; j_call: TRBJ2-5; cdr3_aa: CASRYQETQYF; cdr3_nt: TGTGCCAGCAGGTACCAAGAGACCCAGTACTTC
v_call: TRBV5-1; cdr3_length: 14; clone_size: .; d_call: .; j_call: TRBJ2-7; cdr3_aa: CASSLGDASYEQYF; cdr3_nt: TGCGCCAGCAGCTTGGGGGACGCCTCCTACGAGCAGTACTTC
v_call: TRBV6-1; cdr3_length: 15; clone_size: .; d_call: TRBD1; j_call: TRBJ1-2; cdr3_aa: CASTKEASGGYGYTF; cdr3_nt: TGTGCCAGCACTAAAGAAGCCTCAGGGGGCTATGGCTACACCTTC
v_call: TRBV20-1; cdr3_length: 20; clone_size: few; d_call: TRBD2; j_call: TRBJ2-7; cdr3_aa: CSAPQQKGLAGRSPSYEQYF; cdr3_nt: TGCAGTGCTCCCCAACAAAAGGGACTAGCGGGCCGATCCCCCTCCTACGAGCAGTACTTC
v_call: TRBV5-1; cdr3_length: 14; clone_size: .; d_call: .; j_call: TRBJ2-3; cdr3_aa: CASSGGFPEDTQYF; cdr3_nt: TGCGCCAGCAGCGGCGGCTTCCCCGAAGATACGCAGTATTTT
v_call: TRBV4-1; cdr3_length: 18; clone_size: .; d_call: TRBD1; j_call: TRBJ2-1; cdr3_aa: CASSQDGWDRGIGNEQFF; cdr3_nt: TGCGCCAGCAGCCAAGATGGGTGGGACAGGGGGATTGGGAATGAGCAGTTCTTC